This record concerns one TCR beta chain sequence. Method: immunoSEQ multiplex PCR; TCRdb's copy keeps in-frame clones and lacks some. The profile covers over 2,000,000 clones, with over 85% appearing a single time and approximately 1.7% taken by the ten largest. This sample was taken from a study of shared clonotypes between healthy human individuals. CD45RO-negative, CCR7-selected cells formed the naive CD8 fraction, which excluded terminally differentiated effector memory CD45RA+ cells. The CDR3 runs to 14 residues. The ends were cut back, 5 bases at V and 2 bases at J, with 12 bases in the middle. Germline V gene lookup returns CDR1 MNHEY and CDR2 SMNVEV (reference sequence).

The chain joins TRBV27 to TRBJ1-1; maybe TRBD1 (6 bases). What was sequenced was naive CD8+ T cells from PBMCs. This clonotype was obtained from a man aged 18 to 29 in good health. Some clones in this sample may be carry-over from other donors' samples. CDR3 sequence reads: CASSVGTPNTEAFF. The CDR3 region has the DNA TGTGCCAGCAGTGTCGGGACACCTAACACTGAAGCTTTCTTT.